A single sample is the source of the 32 T cell receptor beta chains below, sequenced in a study of Graves' ophthalmopathy and Graves' hyperthyroidism. RNA transcripts served as template for amplifying TCR beta CDR3 sequences. After a first-round RT-PCR with HTBI primers, a second-round multiplex PCR was run. TCRdb reanalysed the multiplex PCR reads using MiXCR and keeps one entry per CDR3 protein. The repertoire includes around 1,200,000 distinct CDR3 sequences, approximately 35% of them detected once, and around 10% sits in the top ten. The sequenced sample consisted of peripheral blood or thyroid tissue (not recorded which). All receptors come from an adult man with Graves' hyperthyroidism.

The V and J genes are TRBV14 and TRBJ2-1; TRBD2 is a possible D gene (5 bases). Deletions cut 0 bases from V and 10 bases from J, with 10 bases between. The germline gives CDR1 SGHDN, CDR2 FVKESK. This CDR3 region has 13 residues. In DNA form, the CDR3 reads TGTGCCAGCAGCCAAGAGACTCGGGGAGAGCAGTTCTTC. Translation: CASSQETRGEQFF.

This clonotype was detected only a few times. The chain recombines TRBV4-1 with TRBJ2-7; 11 bases match TRBD2. Trimming took 4 bases from V and 4 from J; bases not matched to a gene: 3. CDR1 and CDR2 (germline): MGHRA, YSYEKL. The length of the CDR3 is 14 residues. The CDR3 is CASSRRTSGYEQYF. CDR3 in DNA: TGCGCCAGCAGCCGAAGGACTAGCGGGTACGAGCAGTACTTC.

This clonotype was observed a handful of times. The chain has TRBV4-2 and TRBJ2-6, with D perhaps TRBD1 or TRBD2 (5 bases each). The CDR3 contains 17 residues. V lost 0 bases and J lost 0, with 9 bases in between. From germline, CDR1 is LGHNA and CDR2 YNFKEQ. The CDR3 coding sequence is TGTGCCAGCAGCCAAGAAGGGACGAGCTCTGGGGCCAACGTCCTGACTTTC. Translated, it gives CASSQEGTSSGANVLTF.

The genes are TRBV10-3 and TRBJ2-6; D might be TRBD1 (5 bases). This CDR3 comprises 18 residues. Germline V gene data show CDR1 as ENHRY and CDR2 as SYGVKD. With 11 bases removed from V and 0 bases from J, the gap between germline ends came to 23 bases. CDR3 DNA: TGTGCCTCTCGACCGGACACTCGGTTTTTCTCTGGGGCCAACGTCCTGACTTTC. It translates to CASRPDTRFFSGANVLTF.

The table lists this clonotype with many counts. The V and J genes are TRBV2 and TRBJ1-3, with a tentative D call TRBD1 (6 bases). The CDR3 has 13 amino acids. V lost 6 bases to trimming and J lost 2 bases, with 8 bases between them. Looked up from germline, CDR1 is SNHLY and CDR2 is FYNNEI. CDR3 amino acids: CASSAGAGNTIYF. The CDR3 nucleotides read TGTGCCAGCAGCGCAGGGGCTGGAAACACCATATATTTT.

This clonotype was seen repeatedly, ten times or more. V usage is TRBV20-1 and J usage is TRBJ1-1; no definite D call. The germline V gene has CDR1 DFQATT and CDR2 SNEGSKA (reference sequence). This CDR3 region has 13 residues. The germline V and J ends were trimmed by 1 base and 4 bases, with 10 bases remaining between them. Written as DNA, the CDR3 is TGCAGTGCTAGAGCGGACTTTTCCACTGAAGCTTTCTTT. It translates to CSARADFSTEAFF.

Many counts were recorded for this clonotype. The chain uses TRBV15 and TRBJ2-5; a possible D gene is TRBD1 (6 bases). The CDR3 extends over 16 amino acids. Between the trimmed V and J ends, which lost 4 bases and 2 bases, there was a span of 17 bases. Germline loops: CDR1 LNHNV, CDR2 YYDKDF (reference sequence). The DNA of the CDR3 is TGTGCCACCAGCACCTGGACAGCTCAAAGACAAGAGACCCAGTACTTC. It codes for CATSTWTAQRQETQYF. Variable domain in full (rest from reference TRBV15 and TRBJ2-5): DAMVIQNPRYQVTQFGKPVTLSCSQTLNHNVMYWYQQKSSQAPKLLFHYYDKDFNNEADTPDNFQSRRPNTSFCFLDIRSPGLGDTAMYLCATSTWTAQRQETQYFGPGTRLLVL.

Comments on this clonotype: This may be a read error, as it is one base from a much larger clone. The chain uses TRBV7-2 and TRBJ2-5; a possible D gene is TRBD1 (6 bases). The CDR3 covers 16 residues. Per the germline V gene, CDR1 is SGHTA and CDR2 is FQGNSA. The CDR3 region has the DNA TGTGCCAGCAGCGCCTACCGCGGACAGAGCCAAGAGACCCAGTGCTTC. It specifies CASSAYRGQSQETQCF.

This clonotype was counted at least ten times. CDR3 sequence: CASSLPGGGNTEAFF. As DNA, the CDR3 is TGTGCCAGCAGCTTACCAGGGGGGGGAAACACTGAAGCTTTCTTT. J is TRBJ1-1 and V is TRBV7-2; TRBD1 matches at 7 bases. There are 15 residues in the CDR3. Looked up from germline, CDR1 is SGHTA and CDR2 is FQGNSA. V was pared by 2 bases and J by 2 bases, with 5 bases of the junction left unmatched.

The V call is TRBV20-1, the J call TRBJ2-7, with 7 bases lining up with TRBD1. With 8 bases clipped from V and 3 bases from J, the junction kept 7 bases outside the gene matches. The germline V gene encodes CDR1 DFQATT and CDR2 SNEGSKA (reference sequence). CDR3 length equals 12 residues. The DNA of the CDR3 is TGCAGTAACAGGGGTATGGGCTACGAGCAGTACTTC. Translating gives CSNRGMGYEQYF.

This clonotype was seen only a few times. V is TRBV30 and J is TRBJ2-7; D is unresolved. CDR1 is GTSNPN and CDR2 is SVGIG in the germline V gene (reference sequence). This CDR3 region has 11 residues. V was clipped by 2 bases and J by 3 bases, with 5 bases between them. This CDR3 is CAWSTVYEQYF. CDR3 sequence (DNA): TGTGCCTGGAGTACGGTCTACGAGCAGTACTTC. Based on the CDR3 plus reference TRBV30 and TRBJ2-7, the full variable domain is SQTIHQWPATLVQPVGSPLSLECTVEGTSNPNLYWYRQAAGRGLQLLFYSVGIGQISSEVPQNLSASRPQDRQFILSSKKLLLSDSGFYLCAWSTVYEQYFGPGTRLTVT.

There are many counts of this clonotype. This chain links TRBV7-2 with TRBJ2-2, with 9 bases fitting TRBD1. The ends lost 2 bases at V and 0 bases at J; junction bases unmatched: 10. The germline V gene has CDR1 SGHTA and CDR2 FQGNSA. CDR3 length equals 19 residues. The CDR3 region has the DNA TGTGCCAGCAGCTTACGCTCGATTGGACAGGGGACGAACACCGGGGAGCTGTTTTTT. It encodes CASSLRSIGQGTNTGELFF.

This clonotype turned up a few times. The V call is TRBV29-1, the J call TRBJ2-5; D unclear. CDR1 is SQVTM and CDR2 is ANQGSEA in the germline V gene. The CDR3 length is 13 residues. V lost 3 bases to trimming and J lost 2 bases, with 10 bases between them. CDR3 DNA sequence: TGCAGCGTTGACGACACACCGCAAGAGACCCAGTACTTC. This encodes CSVDDTPQETQYF.

In its sample, this clonotype was seen many times. This chain joins TRBV5-1 and TRBJ1-2; possible D gene TRBD1, 6 bases. Trimming took off 4 bases at V and 7 bases at J, with 17 bases between the two ends. Germline V gene sequence: CDR1 SGHRS, CDR2 YFSETQ. The CDR3 has 14 amino acids. The CDR3, as DNA: TGCGCCAGCAGCCTCGGGGGCGATAGTGGTGGCTACACCTTC. This encodes CASSLGGDSGGYTF.

This clonotype was seen repeatedly, ten times or more. The chain joins TRBV7-2 to TRBJ1-3; TRBD1 agrees at 10 bases. The germline V gene encodes CDR1 SGHTA and CDR2 FQGNSA. Losses at the gene ends were 7 bases for V and 0 bases for J; bases not matched to a gene: 6. There are 16 residues in the CDR3. In DNA form, the CDR3 reads TGTGCCAGCATGCGACAGGGGGCATCCTCTGGAAACACCATATATTTT. Translating it yields CASMRQGASSGNTIYF.

This clonotype was observed a few times. The V gene is TRBV7-2, the J gene TRBJ1-1, with D perhaps TRBD1 (5 bases). V shed 0 bases and J shed 7 bases, with 21 bases lying between them. CDR1 SGHTA and CDR2 FQGNSA come from the germline V gene. The CDR3 is 17 residues long. CDR3 loop: CASSLALRGPATNEAFF. CDR3 coding DNA: TGTGCCAGCAGCTTAGCTCTTAGGGGACCAGCAACTAATGAAGCTTTCTTT. Full variable domain (outside the CDR3, taken from reference TRBV7-2 and TRBJ1-1): GAGVSQSPSNKVTEKGKDVELRCDPISGHTALYWYRQSLGQGLEFLIYFQGNSAPDKSGLPSDRFSAERTGGSVSTLTIQRTQQEDSAVYLCASSLALRGPATNEAFFGQGTRLTVV.

This clonotype was observed at least ten times. The V and J genes are TRBV29-1 and TRBJ1-4; a possible D gene is TRBD1 (5 bases). The V gene's germline CDR1 is SQVTM and CDR2 ANQGSEA. The V gene lost 7 bases and the J gene lost 4 bases, with 10 bases spanning the gap. The CDR3 contains 12 residues. The CDR3 loop is CSGEGLNEKLFF. CDR3 DNA: TGCAGCGGAGAGGGACTTAATGAAAAACTGTTTTTT.

This clonotype came up a few times. The chain uses TRBV5-6 and TRBJ1-1; a weak D match, TRBD1 (5 bases). CDR3 size: 13 residues. Trimming stripped 2 bases from V and 7 bases from J, with 12 bases between. Per germline, CDR1 SGHDT and CDR2 YYEEEE. In DNA, the CDR3 is TGTGCCAGCAGCTTACCGGGACGGTATGAAGCTTTCTTT. Translation: CASSLPGRYEAFF.

The table lists this clonotype with a few counts. A much larger clone is a single base away; this may be a read error. The chain joins TRBV29-1 to TRBJ2-7; TRBD2 agrees at 9 bases. The length of the CDR3 is 13 residues. The V and J ends lost 7 bases and 2 bases, in that order; junction bases with no gene match: 6. The germline V gene has CDR1 SQVTM and CDR2 ANQGSEA. Here the CDR3 DNA reads TGCAGCGCTGCGACTAGCGGCGCCTACGAGCAGTACTTC. Translation: CSAATSGAYEQYF.

In its sample, this clonotype was seen once. Just one base apart from a much larger clone, this may be a read error. The rearrangement uses TRBV5-1 and TRBJ2-7; D is perhaps TRBD2 (7 bases). Germline assignment: CDR1 SGHRS and CDR2 YFSETQ. The CDR3 extends over 14 amino acids. This chain's CDR3 is CASSQGPGDYEEYF. For the CDR3, the DNA is TGCGCCAGCAGCCAAGGTCCAGGGGACTACGAGGAGTACTTC.

This clonotype was seen just once. The chain combines TRBV29-1 with TRBJ2-7; unclear D gene. V dropped 4 bases and J dropped 3 bases, with 13 bases sitting between them. From germline, CDR1 is SQVTM and CDR2 ANQGSEA. There are 13 residues in the CDR3. This chain's CDR3 is CSVAVAGLYEQYF. The CDR3 nucleotides are TGCAGCGTTGCAGTGGCCGGGCTCTACGAGCAGTACTTC.

The rearrangement joins TRBV25-1 to TRBJ2-7; 8 bases align to TRBD2. From germline, CDR1 is MGHDK and CDR2 SYGVNS. The V gene end was trimmed by 9 bases and the J gene end by 2 bases; junction bases not matched to a gene: 12. This CDR3 region has 15 residues. CDR3 nucleotides: TGTGCCAGTGGGTTGGGGAGCGGGAGTACCTACGAGCAGTACTTC. Protein sequence: CASGLGSGSTYEQYF.

In this sample, this clonotype turned up a few times. The rearrangement links TRBV25-1 to TRBJ2-7; D is possibly TRBD1 or TRBD2 (5 bases each). Trimming took 6 bases from V and 1 from J, leaving 16 bases between them. CDR1 MGHDK and CDR2 SYGVNS come from the germline V gene. The CDR3 runs to 15 residues. The chain's CDR3 is CASSQRGVQSYEQYF. Here the CDR3 DNA reads TGTGCCAGCAGCCAAAGGGGAGTACAATCCTACGAGCAGTACTTC.

This chain uses TRBV25-1 with TRBJ2-3; either TRBD1 or TRBD2 may fit D (5 bases each). The germline gives CDR1 MGHDK, CDR2 SYGVNS. The length of the CDR3 is 11 residues. Trimming took 7 bases from V and 10 from J, leaving 12 bases between them. As DNA, the CDR3 is TGTGCCAGCATAGAGGGACCCTCGCAGTATTTT. The encoded protein is CASIEGPSQYF.

As concerns this clonotype: This may be a read error: a much more frequent sequence differs by one nucleotide. The chain couples TRBV20-1 to TRBJ2-5; TRBD1 matches 7 bases. The J segment lost 5 bases and the V segment lost 7 bases, leaving 10 bases of the junction unmatched. The CDR3 is made up of 13 amino acids. CDR1 DFQATT and CDR2 SNEGSKA come from the germline V gene (reference sequence). The CDR3 sequence is CSVRDSNRETQYF. The CDR3 nucleotides are TGCAGTGTAAGGGACAGTAACAGGGAGACCCAGTACTTC.

Notes on this clonotype: This may arise from a read error, as a much more abundant clone is one base away. The chain links TRBV2 to TRBJ1-4; D might be TRBD1 (6 bases). This CDR3 contains 16 residues. The V gene lost 1 base and the J gene lost 4 bases, with 13 bases spanning the gap. Germline assignment: CDR1 SNHLY and CDR2 FYNNEI. The CDR3 region is CASSEVRTAINEKLFF. The CDR3 bases are TGTGCCAGCAGTGAAGTGAGGACAGCGATTAATGAAAAACTGTTTTTT.

This clonotype was found many times. V and J are TRBV29-1 and TRBJ1-2; D gene unclear. The germline CDR1 and CDR2 sequences are SQVTM and ANQGSEA. Trimming took 4 bases from V and 4 from J, leaving 10 bases between them. The CDR3 extends over 12 amino acids. The CDR3 DNA follows: TGCAGCGTTGCGAGTCAGGCCTATGGCTACACCTTC. It specifies CSVASQAYGYTF.

This clonotype was counted ten times or more. The gene calls are TRBV19 and TRBJ1-1, with D unresolved. CDR1 LNHDA and CDR2 SQIVND come from the germline V gene (reference sequence). The V end lost 7 bases, the J end lost 0 bases, and 3 bases lay between the germline ends. The CDR3 is made up of 11 amino acids. The CDR3 DNA is TGTGCCAGTATGGTGAACACTGAAGCTTTCTTT. It yields the protein CASMVNTEAFF.

This chain uses TRBV7-9 with TRBJ1-3; D remains ambiguous. V was clipped by 1 base and J by 0 bases, with 10 bases between them. This CDR3 has 16 amino acids. In germline, CDR1 is SEHNR, CDR2 FQNEAQ (reference sequence). The CDR3 region has the DNA TGTGCCAGCAGCTTAGGACCCAATGGCTCTGGAAACACCATATATTTT. It is translated as CASSLGPNGSGNTIYF.

This clonotype has a handful of counts. This chain uses TRBV6-5 with TRBJ1-3, with 7 positions matching TRBD1. Trimming at V came to 8 bases and at J to 0 bases, leaving 7 bases not matched to a gene. The germline V gene encodes CDR1 MNHEY and CDR2 SVGAGI. CDR3 size: 15 residues. Here the CDR3 DNA reads TGTGCCAGCGCGACAGGGCTACCCTCTGGAAACACCATATATTTT. It yields the protein CASATGLPSGNTIYF.

The gene calls are TRBV10-3 and TRBJ2-3; perhaps TRBD2 as D (5 bases). The CDR3 runs 12 residues. Per germline, CDR1 ENHRY and CDR2 SYGVKD. The ends were cut back, 10 bases at V and 1 base at J, with 9 bases in the middle. The chain's CDR3 is CATGSGTDTQYF. CDR3 bases: TGTGCCACGGGGTCAGGCACAGATACGCAGTATTTT.

The chain has TRBV29-1 and TRBJ2-7; D is undetermined. V was shortened by 8 bases and J by 3 bases, with 11 bases between the two germline ends. This CDR3 region has 11 residues. Looked up from germline, CDR1 is SQVTM and CDR2 is ANQGSEA. CDR3 residues: CSLAVDYEQYF. The CDR3 DNA reads as TGCAGCTTAGCAGTGGACTACGAGCAGTACTTC.